This T cell receptor (beta chain) was profiled in a study of blood T cell repertoires in COVID-19. Study-level information: T cells, B-cell-depleted T cells, or PBMCs provided the cDNA or gDNA that served as material.

Original processing methods: Amplified reference gene primers provided the basis for estimating nucleated cell counts. Sequencing was performed with immunoSEQ multiplex PCR; in TCRdb, only in-frame clones are kept and a portion is missing. V, J and clone size reflect that table, while D and trimming were determined from the DNA. The sample holds 130,000 to 150,000 clones, roughly 90% seen once. CDR1 MNHEY and CDR2 SVGAGI come from the germline V gene. V was pared by 8 bases and J by 2 bases, with 7 bases of the junction left unmatched. This CDR3 is built from 15 residues. This chain joins TRBV6-5 and TRBJ1-3; the match to TRBD1 covers 9 bases. Sample: PBMCs or T cells enriched from blood (not recorded which). This clonotype originated in a woman in her 30s with acute COVID-19. This chain's CDR3 is CASARDRVPGNTIYF. The CDR3 nucleotides read TGTGCCAGCGCCCGGGACAGGGTTCCTGGAAACACCATATATTTT.